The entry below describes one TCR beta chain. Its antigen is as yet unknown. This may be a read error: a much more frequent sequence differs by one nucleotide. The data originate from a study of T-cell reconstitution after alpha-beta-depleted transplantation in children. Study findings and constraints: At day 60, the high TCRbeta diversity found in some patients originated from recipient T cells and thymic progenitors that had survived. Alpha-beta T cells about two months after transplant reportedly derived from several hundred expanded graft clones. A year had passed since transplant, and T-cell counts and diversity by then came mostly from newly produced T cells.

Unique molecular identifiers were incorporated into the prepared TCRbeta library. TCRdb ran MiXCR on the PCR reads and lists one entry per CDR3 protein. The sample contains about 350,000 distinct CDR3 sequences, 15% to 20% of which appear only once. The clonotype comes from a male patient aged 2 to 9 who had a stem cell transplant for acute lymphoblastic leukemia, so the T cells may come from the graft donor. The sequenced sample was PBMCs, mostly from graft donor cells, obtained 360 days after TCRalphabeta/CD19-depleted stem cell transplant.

The CDR3 reads CASTGQGAANEQFF. Here the CDR3 DNA reads TGTGCCAGCACAGGACAGGGTGCTGCCAATGAGCAGTTCTTC. The chain carries TRBV28 and TRBJ2-1, with 8 bases identical to TRBD1. J was trimmed by 6 bases and V by 7 bases; bases with no gene match: 8. Germline CDR1 and CDR2: MDHEN and SYDVKM. CDR3 length: 14 residues.